This T cell receptor beta chain was captured by sequencing in a study of shared clonotypes between healthy human individuals. In the study overall: There were three CD4 naive, three CD4 memory, two CD8 naive and one CD8 memory plates per donor.

Note on this clone: Its antigen remains unidentified.

The CDR3 loop spans 15 amino acids. The V and J ends lost 5 bases and 0 bases, in that order; junction bases with no gene match: 4. Germline V gene data show CDR1 as SEHNR and CDR2 as FQNEAQ (reference sequence). Study-level findings and limits: Few donors restricted represented genetic and exposure-history diversity. Only blood underwent sampling, and tissue repertoires likely differ.

Genomic DNA of every subset was divided equally among multiple immunoSEQ plates. Method: immunoSEQ multiplex PCR; TCRdb's copy keeps in-frame clones and lacks some. In the table there are about 2 million clones, less than 95% of which are singletons. Naivety among CD8 cells was defined by CD45RO negativity and positive CCR7 selection, thereby excluding terminally differentiated effector memory CD45RA+ cells. The rearrangement links TRBV7-9 to TRBJ2-7, with TRBD2 identical over 10 bases. Sequencing input: naive CD8+ T cells sorted from blood. The clonotype comes from a young man in good health. The CDR3 DNA is TGTGCCAGCAGCACCACTAGCGGGGTCTCCTACGAGCAGTACTTC. Translated: CASSTTSGVSYEQYF.